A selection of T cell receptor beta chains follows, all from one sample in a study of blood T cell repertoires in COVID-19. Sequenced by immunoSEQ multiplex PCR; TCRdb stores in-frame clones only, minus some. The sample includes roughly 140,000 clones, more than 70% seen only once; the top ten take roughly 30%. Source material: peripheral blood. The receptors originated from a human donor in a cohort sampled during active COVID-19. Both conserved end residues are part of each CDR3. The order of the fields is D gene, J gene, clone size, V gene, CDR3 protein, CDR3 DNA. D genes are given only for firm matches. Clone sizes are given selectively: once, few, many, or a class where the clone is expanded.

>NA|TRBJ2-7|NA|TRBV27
CASSFLGRQSPSYEQYF
TGTGCCAGCAGTTTTTTAGGGAGGCAGTCCCCTTCCTACGAGCAGTACTTC
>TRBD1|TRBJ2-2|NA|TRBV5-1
CASSIGQAWTGELFF
TGCGCCAGCAGCATCGGACAGGCTTGGACCGGGGAGCTGTTTTTT
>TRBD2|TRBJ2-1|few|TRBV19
CASSMTSGAYNEQFF
TGTGCCAGTAGTATGACTAGCGGGGCCTACAATGAGCAGTTCTTC
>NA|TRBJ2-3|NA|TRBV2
CASSAGTHSTDTQYF
TGTGCCAGCAGTGCGGGGACACATAGCACAGATACGCAGTATTTT
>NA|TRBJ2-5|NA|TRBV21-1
CASRPGLLQETQYF
TGTGCCAGCAGACCGGGACTGCTCCAAGAGACCCAGTACTTC
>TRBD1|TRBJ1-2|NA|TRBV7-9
CASSLVPGGQGGYGYTF
TGTGCCAGCAGCTTAGTACCGGGGGGACAGGGAGGCTATGGCTACACCTTC
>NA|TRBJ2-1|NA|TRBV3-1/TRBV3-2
CASSQATTRYNEQFF
TGTGCCAGCAGCCAAGCCACGACGAGGTACAATGAGCAGTTCTTC
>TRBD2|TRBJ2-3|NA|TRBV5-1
CASSFPSGGAQDTQYF
TGCGCCAGCAGCTTCCCTAGCGGGGGGGCCCAAGATACGCAGTATTTT
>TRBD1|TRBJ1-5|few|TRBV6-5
CASSLSRGEDQAQHF
TGTGCCAGCAGTCTATCCAGGGGGGAGGACCAGGCCCAGCATTTT
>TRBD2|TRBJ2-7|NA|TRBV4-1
CASSQISRTSGTYEQYF
TGCGCCAGCAGCCAAATCTCCCGGACTAGCGGAACCTACGAGCAGTACTTC
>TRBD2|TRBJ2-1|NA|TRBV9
CASSVSLAGGLNEQFF
TGTGCCAGCAGCGTCTCACTAGCGGGGGGGTTGAATGAGCAGTTCTTC
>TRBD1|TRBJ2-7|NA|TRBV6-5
CASSARGTGNEQYF
TGTGCCAGCAGCGCGCGCGGGACAGGGAACGAGCAGTACTTC
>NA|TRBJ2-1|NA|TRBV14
CASSQDPFRQFF
TGTGCCAGCAGCCAAGACCCCTTTAGGCAGTTCTTC
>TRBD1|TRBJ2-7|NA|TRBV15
CAIAPGQGPYEQYF
TGTGCCATCGCACCGGGACAGGGGCCCTACGAGCAGTACTTC
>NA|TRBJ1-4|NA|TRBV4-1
CASSYQGRGNEKLFF
TGCGCCAGCAGCTACCAGGGGAGGGGAAATGAAAAACTGTTTTTT
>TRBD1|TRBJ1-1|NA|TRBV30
CAWSGQGGAAFF
TGTGCCTGGAGTGGACAGGGCGGGGCAGCTTTCTTT
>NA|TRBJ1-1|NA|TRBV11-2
CASSLWGAKITEAFF
TGTGCCAGCAGCTTATGGGGCGCAAAGATCACTGAAGCTTTCTTT
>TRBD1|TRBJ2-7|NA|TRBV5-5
CASSLYGQGSHEQYF
TGTGCCAGCAGCTTGTATGGACAGGGGTCCCACGAGCAGTACTTC
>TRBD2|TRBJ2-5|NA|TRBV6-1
CASSEEASGGARETQYF
TGTGCCAGCAGTGAAGAGGCTAGCGGGGGGGCCAGAGAGACCCAGTACTTC
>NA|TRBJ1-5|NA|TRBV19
CASSYKYSNQPQHF
TGTGCCAGTAGTTACAAGTATAGCAATCAGCCCCAGCATTTT
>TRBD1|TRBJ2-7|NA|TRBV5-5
CASSHRDRGLWTHYEQYF
TGTGCCAGCAGCCACCGGGACAGGGGGCTATGGACTCACTACGAGCAGTACTTC
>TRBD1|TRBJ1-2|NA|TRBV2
CASRTGSSSSRYGYTF
TGTGCCAGCAGGACAGGGAGTTCCTCGTCGCGGTATGGCTACACCTTC
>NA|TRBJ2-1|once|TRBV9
CASSVAAGLGYNEQFF
TGTGCCAGCAGCGTAGCAGCAGGGCTAGGGTACAATGAGCAGTTCTTC
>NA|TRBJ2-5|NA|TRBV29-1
CSVGPLSLETQYF
TGCAGCGTTGGGCCGCTTAGCCTGGAGACCCAGTACTTC
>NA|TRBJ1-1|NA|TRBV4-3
CASSQAGNTEAFF
TGCGCCAGCAGCCAAGCGGGAAACACTGAAGCTTTCTTT
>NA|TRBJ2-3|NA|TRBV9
CASSVLTDTQYF
TGTGCCAGCAGCGTACTAACAGATACGCAGTATTTT
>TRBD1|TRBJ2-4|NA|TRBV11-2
CASSPKQGTENIQYF
TGTGCCAGCAGCCCGAAACAGGGGACGGAAAACATTCAGTACTTC
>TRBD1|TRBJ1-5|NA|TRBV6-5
CASSRDRDQPQHF
TGTGCCAGCAGCCGGGACAGGGATCAGCCCCAGCATTTT
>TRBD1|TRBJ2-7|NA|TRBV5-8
CASSPVATGPSGDEQYF
TGTGCCAGCAGTCCCGTGGCGACAGGGCCCTCCGGGGACGAGCAGTACTTC
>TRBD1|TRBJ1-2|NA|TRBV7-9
CASSFGQGTLGNYGYTF
TGTGCCAGCAGCTTCGGACAGGGGACCTTAGGGAACTATGGCTACACCTTC
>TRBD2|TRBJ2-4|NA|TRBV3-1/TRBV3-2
CASSRSGGAKNIQYF
TGTGCCAGCAGCCGAAGCGGGGGCGCCAAAAACATTCAGTACTTC
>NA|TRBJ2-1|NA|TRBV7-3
CASSLVAGRNEQFF
TGTGCCAGCAGCTTAGTGGCAGGGCGGAATGAGCAGTTCTTC
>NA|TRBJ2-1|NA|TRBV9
CASSVGGGSYNEQFF
TGTGCCAGCAGCGTCGGAGGCGGTTCCTACAATGAGCAGTTCTTC
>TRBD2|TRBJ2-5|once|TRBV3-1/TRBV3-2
CASSQAPSGRAQYF
TGTGCCAGCAGCCAAGCGCCTAGTGGGAGGGCCCAGTACTTC
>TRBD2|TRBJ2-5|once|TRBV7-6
CASSSGLAGPQETQYF
TGTGCCAGCAGCTCGGGACTAGCGGGTCCCCAAGAGACCCAGTACTTC
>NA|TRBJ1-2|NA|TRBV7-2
CASSLGAGVYGYTF
TGTGCCAGCAGCTTAGGGGCAGGCGTCTATGGCTACACCTTC
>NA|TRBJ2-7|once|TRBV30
CAWSLDGAYEQYF
TGTGCCTGGAGTCTAGACGGTGCCTACGAGCAGTACTTC
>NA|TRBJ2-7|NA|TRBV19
CASSIGSVYEQYF
TGTGCCAGTAGTATAGGCAGTGTCTACGAGCAGTACTTC
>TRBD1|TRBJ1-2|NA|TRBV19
CASLTPGQGDLRDGYTF
TGTGCCAGTCTGACACCGGGACAGGGGGACCTAAGGGATGGCTACACCTTC
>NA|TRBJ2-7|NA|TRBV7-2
CASSLRRGDSPYEQYF
TGTGCCAGCAGCTTACGGAGGGGCGATTCCCCCTACGAGCAGTACTTC
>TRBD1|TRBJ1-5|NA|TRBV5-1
CASSPDRGPSNQPQHF
TGCGCCAGCAGCCCTGACAGGGGCCCTAGCAATCAGCCCCAGCATTTT
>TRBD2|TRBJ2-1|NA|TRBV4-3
CASSSGVGGVHNEQFF
TGCGCCAGCAGCTCAGGGGTCGGGGGGGTACACAATGAGCAGTTCTTC
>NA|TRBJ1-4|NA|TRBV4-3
CASSQDAGREKLFF
TGCGCCAGCAGCCAAGATGCTGGCCGAGAAAAACTGTTTTTT
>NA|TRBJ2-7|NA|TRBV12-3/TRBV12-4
CASSSGGHEQYF
TGTGCCAGCAGTTCGGGGGGCCACGAGCAGTACTTC
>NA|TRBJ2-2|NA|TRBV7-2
CASSLYGGTGELFF
TGTGCCAGCAGCTTATATGGGGGGACCGGGGAGCTGTTTTTT
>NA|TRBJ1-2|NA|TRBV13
CASSPYRMGLGGYTF
TGTGCCAGCAGCCCCTACAGGATGGGGTTGGGAGGCTACACCTTC
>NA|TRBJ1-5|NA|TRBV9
CASSVGPDHQPQHF
TGTGCCAGCAGCGTAGGGCCTGATCATCAGCCCCAGCATTTT
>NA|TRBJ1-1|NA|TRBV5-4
CASSPPPGTNTEAFF
TGTGCCAGCAGCCCACCTCCGGGGACAAACACTGAAGCTTTCTTT
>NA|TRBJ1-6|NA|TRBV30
CAWSVQGNSPLHF
TGTGCCTGGAGTGTACAGGGTAATTCACCCCTCCACTTT
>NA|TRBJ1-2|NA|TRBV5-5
CASSSPSTTNYGYTF
TGTGCCAGCAGCTCGCCTTCGACAACTAACTATGGCTACACCTTC
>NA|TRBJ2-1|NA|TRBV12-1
CASSGIAAYNEQFF
TGTGCCAGCAGCGGAATAGCGGCATACAATGAGCAGTTCTTC
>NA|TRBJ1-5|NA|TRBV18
CASSPNGGSNQPQHF
TGTGCCAGCTCACCAAATGGAGGAAGCAATCAGCCCCAGCATTTT
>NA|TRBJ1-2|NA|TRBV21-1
CASSRSQGTNYGYTF
TGTGCCAGCAGCAGATCACAGGGGACCAACTATGGCTACACCTTC
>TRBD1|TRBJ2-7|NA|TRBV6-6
CASSGRDRSEYF
TGTGCCAGCAGTGGCCGGGACAGGTCGGAGTACTTC